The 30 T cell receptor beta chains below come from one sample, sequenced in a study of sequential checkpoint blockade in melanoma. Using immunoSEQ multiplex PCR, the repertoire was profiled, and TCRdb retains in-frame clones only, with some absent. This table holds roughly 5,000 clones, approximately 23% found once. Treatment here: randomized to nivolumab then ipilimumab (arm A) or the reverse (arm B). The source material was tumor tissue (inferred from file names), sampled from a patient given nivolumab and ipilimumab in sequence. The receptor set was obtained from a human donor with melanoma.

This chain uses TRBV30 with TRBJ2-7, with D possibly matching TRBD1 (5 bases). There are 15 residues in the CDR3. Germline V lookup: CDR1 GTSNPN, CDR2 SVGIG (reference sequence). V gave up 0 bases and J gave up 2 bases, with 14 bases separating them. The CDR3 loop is CAWSVQGERAYEQYF. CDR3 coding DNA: TGTGCCTGGAGTGTACAAGGGGAAAGGGCCTACGAGCAGTACTTC.

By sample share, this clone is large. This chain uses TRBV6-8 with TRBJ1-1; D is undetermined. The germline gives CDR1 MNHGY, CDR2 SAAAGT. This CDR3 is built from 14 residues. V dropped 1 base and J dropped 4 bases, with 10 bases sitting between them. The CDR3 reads CASSYYGGSTEAFF. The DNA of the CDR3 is TGTGCCAGCAGTTACTATGGAGGGAGCACTGAAGCTTTCTTT.

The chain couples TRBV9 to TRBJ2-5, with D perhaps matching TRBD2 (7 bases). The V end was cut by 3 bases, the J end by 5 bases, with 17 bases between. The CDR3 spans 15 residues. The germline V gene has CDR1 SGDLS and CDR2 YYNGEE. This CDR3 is CASSEGGGSAETQYF. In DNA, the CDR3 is TGTGCCAGCAGCGAGGGGGGAGGGAGTGCGGAGACCCAGTACTTC.

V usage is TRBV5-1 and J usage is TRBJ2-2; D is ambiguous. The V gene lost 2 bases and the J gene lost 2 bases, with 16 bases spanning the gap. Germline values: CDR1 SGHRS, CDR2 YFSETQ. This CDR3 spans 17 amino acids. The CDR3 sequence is CASSFHSHTGNTGELFF. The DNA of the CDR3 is TGCGCCAGCAGCTTCCATTCGCACACGGGTAACACCGGGGAGCTGTTTTTT.

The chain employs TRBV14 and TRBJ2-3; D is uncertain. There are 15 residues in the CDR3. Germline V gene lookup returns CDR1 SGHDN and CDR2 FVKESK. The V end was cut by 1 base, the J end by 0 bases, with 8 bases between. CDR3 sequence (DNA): TGTGCCAGCAGCCAAGGCGGCGGCAGCACAGATACGCAGTATTTT. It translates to CASSQGGGSTDTQYF.

The CDR3 DNA reads as TGTGCCAGCTCATGGACGCACACAGATACGCAGTATTTT. Translated: CASSWTHTDTQYF. This sequence joins TRBV19 and TRBJ2-3; D is uncertain. V lost 9 bases and J lost 2, with 12 bases in between. Germline-derived CDR1 and CDR2 are LNHDA and SQIVND (reference sequence). The CDR3 covers 13 residues.

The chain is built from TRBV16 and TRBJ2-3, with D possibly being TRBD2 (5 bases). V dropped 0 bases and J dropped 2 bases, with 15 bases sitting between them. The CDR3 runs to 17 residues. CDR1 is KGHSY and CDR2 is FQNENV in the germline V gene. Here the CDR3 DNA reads TGTGCCAGCAGCCAATCGCTGGGTAGCGAAGTCACAGATACGCAGTATTTT. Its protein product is CASSQSLGSEVTDTQYF. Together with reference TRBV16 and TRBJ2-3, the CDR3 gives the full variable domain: GEEVAQTPKHLVRGEGQKAKLYCAPIKGHSYVFWYQQVLKNEFKFLISFQNENVFDETGMPKERFSAKCLPNSPCSLEIQATKLEDSAVYFCASSQSLGSEVTDTQYFGPGTRLTVL.

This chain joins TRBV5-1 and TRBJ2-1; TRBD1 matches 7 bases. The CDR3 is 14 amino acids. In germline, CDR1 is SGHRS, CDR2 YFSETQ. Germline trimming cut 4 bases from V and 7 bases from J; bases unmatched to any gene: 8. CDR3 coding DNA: TGCGCCAGCAGCCGGACAGGCTCTACTAATGAGCAGTTCTTC. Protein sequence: CASSRTGSTNEQFF.

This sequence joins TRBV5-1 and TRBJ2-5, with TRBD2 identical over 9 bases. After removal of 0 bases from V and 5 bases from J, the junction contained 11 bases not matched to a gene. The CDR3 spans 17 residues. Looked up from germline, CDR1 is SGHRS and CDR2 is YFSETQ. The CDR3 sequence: CASSLADSGGVPETQYF. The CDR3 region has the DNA TGCGCCAGCAGCTTGGCCGATAGCGGGGGTGTTCCGGAGACCCAGTACTTC.

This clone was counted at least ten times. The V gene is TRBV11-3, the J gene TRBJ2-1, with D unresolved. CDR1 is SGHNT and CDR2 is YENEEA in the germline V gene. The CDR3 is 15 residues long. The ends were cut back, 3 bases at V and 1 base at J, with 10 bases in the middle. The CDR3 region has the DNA TGTGCCAGCAGCTTTTTACTTAGTTCCTACAATGAGCAGTTCTTC. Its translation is CASSFLLSSYNEQFF.

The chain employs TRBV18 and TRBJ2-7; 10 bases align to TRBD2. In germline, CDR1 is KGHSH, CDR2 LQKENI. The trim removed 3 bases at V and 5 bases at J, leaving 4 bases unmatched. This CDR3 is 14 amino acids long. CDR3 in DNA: TGTGCCAGCTCACCGGGACTAGCGACCAACGAGCAGTACTTC. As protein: CASSPGLATNEQYF. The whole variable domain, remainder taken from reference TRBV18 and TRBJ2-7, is NAGVMQNPRHLVRRRGQEARLRCSPMKGHSHVYWYRQLPEEGLKFMVYLQKENIIDESGMPKERFSAEFPKEGPSILRIQQVVRGDSAAYFCASSPGLATNEQYFGPGTRLTVT.

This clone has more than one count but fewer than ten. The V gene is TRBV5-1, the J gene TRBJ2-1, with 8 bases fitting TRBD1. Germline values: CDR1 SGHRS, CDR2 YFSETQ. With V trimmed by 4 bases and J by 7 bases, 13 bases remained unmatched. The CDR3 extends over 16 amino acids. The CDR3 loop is CASSGLRGRTWNEQFF. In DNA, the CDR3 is TGCGCCAGCAGCGGACTCAGGGGGCGCACCTGGAATGAGCAGTTCTTC.

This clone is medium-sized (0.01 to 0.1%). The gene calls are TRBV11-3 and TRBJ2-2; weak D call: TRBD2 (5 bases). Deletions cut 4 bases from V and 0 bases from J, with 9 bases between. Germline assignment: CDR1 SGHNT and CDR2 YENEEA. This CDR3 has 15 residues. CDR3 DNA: TGTGCCAGCAGCTCGAGGGCCTCGAACACCGGGGAGCTGTTTTTT. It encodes CASSSRASNTGELFF.

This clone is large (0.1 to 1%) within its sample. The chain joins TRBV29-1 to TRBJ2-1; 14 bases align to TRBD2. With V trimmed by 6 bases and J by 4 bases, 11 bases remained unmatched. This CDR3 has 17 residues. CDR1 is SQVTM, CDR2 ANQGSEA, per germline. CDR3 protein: CSVDPGTSGSRYNEQFF. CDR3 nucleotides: TGCAGCGTAGATCCCGGGACTAGCGGGAGTCGGTACAATGAGCAGTTCTTC.

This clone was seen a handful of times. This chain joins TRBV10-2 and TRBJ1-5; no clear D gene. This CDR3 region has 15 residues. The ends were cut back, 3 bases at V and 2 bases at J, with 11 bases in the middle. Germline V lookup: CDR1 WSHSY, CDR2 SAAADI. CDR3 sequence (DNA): TGCGCCAGCAGTGACCCAGTAGGAGGCAATCAGCCCCAGCATTTT. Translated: CASSDPVGGNQPQHF.

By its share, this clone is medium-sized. The CDR3 here is CASSTPRGMVNTEAFF. In DNA form, the CDR3 reads TGTGCCAGTAGCACCCCAAGGGGAATGGTGAACACTGAAGCTTTCTTT. The chain recombines TRBV19 with TRBJ1-1; tentative D call: TRBD1 (5 bases). Germline CDR1 and CDR2: LNHDA and SQIVND (reference sequence). CDR3 length: 16 residues. V lost 6 bases to trimming and J lost 0 bases, with 17 bases between them.

CDR3: CASSTERGLVNQPQHF. In DNA, the CDR3 is TGTGCCAGTAGTACCGAGAGGGGGCTTGTCAATCAGCCCCAGCATTTT. V is TRBV19 and J is TRBJ1-5, with 7 bases lining up with TRBD1. J gave up 3 bases and V 4 bases, and 9 bases lay outside the gene matches. This CDR3 has 16 amino acids. The V gene's germline CDR1 is LNHDA and CDR2 SQIVND (reference sequence).

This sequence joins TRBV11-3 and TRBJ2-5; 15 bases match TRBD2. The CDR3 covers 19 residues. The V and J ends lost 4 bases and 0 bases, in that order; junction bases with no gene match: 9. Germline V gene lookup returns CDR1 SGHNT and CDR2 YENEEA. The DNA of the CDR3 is TGTGCCAGCAGCTCGCGGGGACTAGCGGGGGGCCTTAACCAAGAGACCCAGTACTTC. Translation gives CASSSRGLAGGLNQETQYF.

The CDR3 coding sequence is TGCGCCAGCAGCTTGGCCGGACAGGGGGAAAAACTGTTTTTT. The encoded protein is CASSLAGQGEKLFF. V and J are TRBV5-1 and TRBJ1-4; 9 nucleotides match TRBD1. The V and J ends lost 0 bases and 8 bases, in that order; junction bases with no gene match: 2. The CDR3 contains 14 residues. Germline CDR1 and CDR2: SGHRS and YFSETQ.

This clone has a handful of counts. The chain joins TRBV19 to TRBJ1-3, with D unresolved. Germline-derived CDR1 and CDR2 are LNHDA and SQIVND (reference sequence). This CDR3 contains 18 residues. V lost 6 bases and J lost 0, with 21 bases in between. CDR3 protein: CASSLGSELAVSGNTIYF. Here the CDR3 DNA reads TGTGCCAGTAGCCTCGGCTCCGAGCTGGCAGTCTCTGGAAACACCATATATTTT.

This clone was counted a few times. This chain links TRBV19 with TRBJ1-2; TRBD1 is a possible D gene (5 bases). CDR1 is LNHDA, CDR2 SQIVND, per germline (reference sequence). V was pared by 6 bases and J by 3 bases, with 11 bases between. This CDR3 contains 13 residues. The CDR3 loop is CASRTGTYYGYTF. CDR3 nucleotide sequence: TGTGCCAGTAGGACCGGGACTTACTATGGCTACACCTTC.

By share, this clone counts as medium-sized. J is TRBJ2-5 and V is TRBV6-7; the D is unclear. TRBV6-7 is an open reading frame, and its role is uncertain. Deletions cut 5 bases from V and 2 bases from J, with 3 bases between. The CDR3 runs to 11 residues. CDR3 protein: CASSLQETQYF. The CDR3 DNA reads TGTGCCAGCAGTCTTCAAGAGACCCAGTACTTC.

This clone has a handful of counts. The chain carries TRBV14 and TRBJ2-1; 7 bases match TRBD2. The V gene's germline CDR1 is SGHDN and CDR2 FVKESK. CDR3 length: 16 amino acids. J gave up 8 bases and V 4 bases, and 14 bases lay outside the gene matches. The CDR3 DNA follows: TGTGCCAGCAGCCCCGCGATCGGGACTATTTCAGATGAGCAGTTCTTC. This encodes CASSPAIGTISDEQFF.

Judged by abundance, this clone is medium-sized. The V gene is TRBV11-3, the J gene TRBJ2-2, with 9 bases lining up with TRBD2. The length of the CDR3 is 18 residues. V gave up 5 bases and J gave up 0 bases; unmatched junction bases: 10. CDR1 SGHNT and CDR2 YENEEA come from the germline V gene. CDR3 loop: CASSIPTSGHANTGELFF. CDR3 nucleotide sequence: TGTGCCAGCAGCATACCGACTAGCGGACACGCGAACACCGGGGAGCTGTTTTTT.

CDR3 residues: CASRTGGYEQYF. DNA for the CDR3: TGCGCCAGCAGGACAGGGGGCTACGAGCAGTACTTC. This sequence joins TRBV10-2 and TRBJ2-7, with 9 bases fitting TRBD1. The CDR3 consists of 12 residues. CDR1 and CDR2 (germline): WSHSY, SAAADI. V lost 6 bases and J lost 3; bases outside the gene matches: 0.

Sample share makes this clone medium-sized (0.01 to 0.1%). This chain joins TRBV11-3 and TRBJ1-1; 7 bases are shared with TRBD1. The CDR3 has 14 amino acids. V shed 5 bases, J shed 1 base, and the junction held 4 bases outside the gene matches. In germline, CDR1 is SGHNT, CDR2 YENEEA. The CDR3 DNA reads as TGTGCCAGCAGCCTGGGACAGAAGAACACTGAAGCTTTCTTT. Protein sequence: CASSLGQKNTEAFF.

The CDR3 region is CASSDLSGANVLTF. CDR3 DNA sequence: TGCGCCAGCAGCGACTTGTCTGGGGCCAACGTCCTGACTTTC. The chain employs TRBV5-1 and TRBJ2-6; no clear D. From germline, CDR1 is SGHRS and CDR2 YFSETQ. V lost 4 bases, J lost 1 base, and 6 bases lay in between. The CDR3 totals 14 residues.

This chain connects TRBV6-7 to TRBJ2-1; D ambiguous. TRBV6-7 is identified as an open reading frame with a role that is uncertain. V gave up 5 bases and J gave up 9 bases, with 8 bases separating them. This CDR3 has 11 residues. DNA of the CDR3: TGTGCCAGCAGTGAATCCGGTGAGCAGTTCTTC. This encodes CASSESGEQFF.

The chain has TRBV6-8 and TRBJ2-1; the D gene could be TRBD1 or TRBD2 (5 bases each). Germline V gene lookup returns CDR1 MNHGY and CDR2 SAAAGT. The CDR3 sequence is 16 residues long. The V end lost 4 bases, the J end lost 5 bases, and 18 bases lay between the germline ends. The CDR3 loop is CASSSPFGKGHNEQFF. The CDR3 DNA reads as TGTGCCAGCAGTTCACCATTCGGGAAGGGGCACAATGAGCAGTTCTTC.

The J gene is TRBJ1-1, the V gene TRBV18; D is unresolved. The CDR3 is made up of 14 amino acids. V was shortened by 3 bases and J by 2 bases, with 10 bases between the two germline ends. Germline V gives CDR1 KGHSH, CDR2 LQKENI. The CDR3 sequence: CASSPVRLNTEAFF. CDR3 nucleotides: TGTGCCAGCTCACCTGTCAGGCTAAACACTGAAGCTTTCTTT.